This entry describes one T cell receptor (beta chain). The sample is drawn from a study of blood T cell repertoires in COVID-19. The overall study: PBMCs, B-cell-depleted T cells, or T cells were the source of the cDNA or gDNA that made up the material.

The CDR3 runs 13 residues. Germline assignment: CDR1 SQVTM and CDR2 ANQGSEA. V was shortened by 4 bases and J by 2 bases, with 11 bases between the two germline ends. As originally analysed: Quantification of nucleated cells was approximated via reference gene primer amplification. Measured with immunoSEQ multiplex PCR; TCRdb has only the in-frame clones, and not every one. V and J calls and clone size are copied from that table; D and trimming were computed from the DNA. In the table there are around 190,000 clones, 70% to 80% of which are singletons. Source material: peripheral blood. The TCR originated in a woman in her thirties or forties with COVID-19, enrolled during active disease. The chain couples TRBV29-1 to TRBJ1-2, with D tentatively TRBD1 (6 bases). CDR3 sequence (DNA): TGCAGCGTTGGGGGGCAGGGGAACTATGGCTACACCTTC. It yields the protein CSVGGQGNYGYTF.